Each of the 32 T cell receptor beta chains below was sequenced from the same sample in a study of PD-1 blockade in classical Hodgkin lymphoma. No patient escaped relapse after autologous stem cell transplantation, and brentuximab vedotin exposure varied. TCRdb keeps only in-frame clones here, not all; method: immunoSEQ multiplex PCR. The profile shows about 97,000 clones, approximately 83% of them singletons. The specimen comprised peripheral blood mononuclear cells (PBMCs), sampled at baseline. Receptors originate from a human donor with classical Hodgkin lymphoma.

The chain employs TRBV7-2 and TRBJ1-3, with a possible D match to TRBD1 (6 bases). V lost 6 bases to trimming and J lost 0 bases, with 12 bases between them. The V gene's germline CDR1 is SGHTA and CDR2 FQGNSA. The length of the CDR3 is 15 residues. The CDR3 coding sequence is TGTGCCAGCAGTCAAAGGGGGAACTCTGGAAACACCATATATTTT. Amino acids: CASSQRGNSGNTIYF.

This clone has a handful of counts. The chain uses TRBV5-8 and TRBJ1-2, with TRBD1 identical over 9 bases. This CDR3 spans 15 amino acids. V shed 3 bases and J 4 bases; nucleotides not matched to a gene: 7. Germline assignment: CDR1 SGHTS and CDR2 YDEGEE. CDR3 protein: CASSSWTGDLYGYTF. CDR3 DNA: TGTGCCAGCAGCTCCTGGACAGGGGACCTCTATGGCTACACCTTC.

The J gene is TRBJ2-7, the V gene TRBV5-1; D ambiguous. Trimming took 3 bases from V and 5 from J, leaving 15 bases between them. Germline V lookup: CDR1 SGHRS, CDR2 YFSETQ. The CDR3 spans 14 residues. The CDR3 region is CASSSDGARNEQYF. CDR3 coding DNA: TGCGCCAGCAGCTCCGATGGCGCGAGGAACGAGCAGTACTTC.

The rearrangement uses TRBV6-1 and TRBJ2-2; 7 bases match TRBD2. V lost 4 bases, J lost 8 bases, and 13 bases stayed unmatched. CDR1 is MNHNS, CDR2 SASEGT, per germline. There are 16 residues in the CDR3. CDR3 DNA sequence: TGTGCCAGCAGTGGAGCGGGAACCCCTCCTGTAGGGGAGCTGTTTTTT. This translates into CASSGAGTPPVGELFF.

The gene calls are TRBV5-1 and TRBJ1-1; D unresolved. CDR3 size: 13 residues. In germline, CDR1 is SGHRS, CDR2 YFSETQ. V was pared by 4 bases and J by 1 base, with 8 bases between. The CDR3 DNA sequence: TGCGCCAGCAGCATTGTGACGAACACTGAAGCTTTCTTT. Protein product: CASSIVTNTEAFF.

The CDR3 DNA reads as TGTGCCAGCAGTCCGACCGGGACTTGGCAAGAGACCCAGTACTTC. Its protein is CASSPTGTWQETQYF. This chain links TRBV6-1 with TRBJ2-5, with D possibly being TRBD2 (6 bases). V gave up 5 bases and J gave up 2 bases, with 15 bases separating them. Germline V lookup: CDR1 MNHNS, CDR2 SASEGT. The CDR3 loop spans 15 amino acids.

The chain uses TRBV18 and TRBJ2-5, with D tentatively TRBD2 (6 bases). The germline CDR1 and CDR2 sequences are KGHSH and LQKENI. This CDR3 contains 13 residues. V was trimmed by 8 bases and J by 2 bases, leaving 12 bases between them. Here the CDR3 reads CASRRGLQETQYF. Written as DNA, the CDR3 is TGTGCCAGCCGTAGGGGACTTCAAGAGACCCAGTACTTC.

The chain joins TRBV10-1 to TRBJ1-1; D call uncertain. V was shortened by 10 bases and J by 14 bases, with 17 bases between the two germline ends. CDR3 length equals 10 residues. Germline assignment: CDR1 WNHNN and CDR2 SYGVQD (reference sequence). This chain's CDR3 is CATPGRSIFF. The CDR3 DNA reads as TGCGCCACCCCGGGCCGTTCAATCTTCTTT.

In its sample, this clone was seen once. This sequence joins TRBV19 and TRBJ2-7, with a weak D call TRBD2 (5 bases). The CDR3 sequence is 13 residues long. From germline, CDR1 is LNHDA and CDR2 SQIVND (reference sequence). V was cut by 4 bases and J by 5 bases, with 12 bases left in between. CDR3 bases: TGTGCCAGTAGTAACCTACTAGGGCACGAGCAGTACTTC. Its translation: CASSNLLGHEQYF.

The DNA of the CDR3 is TGTGCCAGCAGCCCCGGAAACGAGCAGTACTTC. Protein: CASSPGNEQYF. The chain uses TRBV7-8 and TRBJ2-7; D remains unclear. Trimming took off 5 bases at V and 5 bases at J, with 7 bases between the two ends. CDR3 size: 11 residues. From germline, CDR1 is SGHVS and CDR2 FQNEAQ.

The chain recombines TRBV12-2 with TRBJ2-4; the table calls TRBD1, which could not be checked here. TRBV12-2 is a documented pseudogene. The CDR3 runs to 14 residues. CDR3: CASRQDNREIIQYF. Here the CDR3 DNA reads TGTGCAAGTCGCCAAGATAACAGGGAGATCATTCAGTACTTC.

This chain links TRBV14 with TRBJ1-2; a possible D gene is TRBD1 (5 bases). The CDR3 has 13 residues. V was cut by 1 base and J by 8 bases, with 11 bases left in between. CDR1 is SGHDN, CDR2 FVKESK, per germline. This CDR3 reads CASSQAQWGGYTF. The CDR3 bases are TGTGCCAGCAGCCAAGCTCAGTGGGGGGGCTACACCTTC.

The chain employs TRBV19 and TRBJ2-3; the match to TRBD2 covers 10 bases. The CDR3 extends over 15 amino acids. V dropped 5 bases and J dropped 2; count of bases not matched to a gene: 4. Per the germline V gene, CDR1 is LNHDA and CDR2 is SQIVND (reference sequence). The DNA for the CDR3 is TGTGCCAGTAGTTTAGGACTAGCGGCCACAGATACGCAGTATTTT. This gives the protein CASSLGLAATDTQYF.

The rearrangement links TRBV5-1 to TRBJ2-7, with 12 nucleotides matching TRBD1. Germline V gives CDR1 SGHRS, CDR2 YFSETQ. The length of the CDR3 is 14 residues. V was clipped by 3 bases and J by 6 bases; unmatched bases: 4. Here the CDR3 reads CASSSGTGGVEQYF. The DNA for the CDR3 is TGCGCCAGCAGCTCGGGGACAGGGGGCGTCGAGCAGTACTTC.

The CDR3 nucleotides are TGTGCCAGCAGCTTGACCTCTGGAAACACCATATATTTT. Its translation is CASSLTSGNTIYF. This sequence joins TRBV7-8 and TRBJ1-3; D gene unclear. There are 13 residues in the CDR3. Germline loops: CDR1 SGHVS, CDR2 FQNEAQ. Deletions cut 3 bases from V and 0 bases from J, with 3 bases between.

In this sample, this clone turned up a few times. The V call is TRBV27, the J call TRBJ1-5; D unclear. CDR1 and CDR2 from the germline V gene are MNHEY and SMNVEV (reference sequence). The CDR3 sequence is 16 residues long. Trimming took 2 bases from V and 6 from J, leaving 17 bases between them. The CDR3 is CASSLRVAGRGQPQHF. The CDR3 DNA reads TGTGCCAGCAGTTTAAGGGTTGCGGGGAGAGGTCAGCCCCAGCATTTT.

The chain carries TRBV11-2 and TRBJ2-7, with 11 nucleotides matching TRBD1. The CDR3 has 19 amino acids. J lost 6 bases, V lost 4 bases, and 20 bases had no gene match. Germline V gene data show CDR1 as SGHAT and CDR2 as FQNNGV. CDR3 residues: CASSSNHAKPGQGVIEQYF. The CDR3 coding sequence is TGTGCCAGCAGCTCAAACCACGCTAAACCGGGACAGGGGGTGATCGAGCAGTACTTC.

The chain links TRBV7-8 to TRBJ2-1, with a tentative D call TRBD1 (6 bases). The CDR3 has 16 residues. Germline V gene lookup returns CDR1 SGHVS and CDR2 FQNEAQ. Between the trimmed V and J ends, which lost 1 base and 9 bases, there was a span of 19 bases. The CDR3 bases are TGTGCCAGCAGCTTAGAATTAATAGGGACAAAGGGTGAGCAGTTCTTC. Its translation is CASSLELIGTKGEQFF. Filled out from reference TRBV7-8 and TRBJ2-1, the complete variable domain reads GAGVSQSPRYKVAKRGQDVALRCDPISGHVSLFWYQQALGQGPEFLTYFQNEAQLDKSGLPSDRFFAERPEGSVSTLKIQRTQQEDSAVYLCASSLELIGTKGEQFFGPGTRLTVL.

In DNA form, the CDR3 reads TGCAGCGTCGCCCCGACTAGCGGGCGCACAGATACGCAGTATTTT. Its protein product is CSVAPTSGRTDTQYF. This sequence joins TRBV29-1 and TRBJ2-3, with 10 nucleotides matching TRBD2. Germline V CDR1 and CDR2: SQVTM, ANQGSEA. CDR3 length: 15 residues. J lost 1 base, V lost 6 bases, and 7 bases had no gene match.

The chain uses TRBV28 and TRBJ2-3, with D perhaps TRBD2 (5 bases). Per the germline V gene, CDR1 is MDHEN and CDR2 is SYDVKM. The CDR3 has 15 residues. The V and J ends lost 6 bases and 0 bases respectively, with 13 bases between them. The CDR3 is CASSPPGISTDTQYF. In DNA, the CDR3 is TGTGCCAGCAGCCCCCCCGGGATAAGCACAGATACGCAGTATTTT.

The genes are TRBV20-1 and TRBJ2-7, with D unresolved. V was cut by 1 base and J by 4 bases, with 5 bases left in between. CDR1 is DFQATT and CDR2 is SNEGSKA in the germline V gene (reference sequence). This CDR3 spans 11 amino acids. CDR3 coding DNA: TGCAGTGCTAGAGGGGTTTACGAGCAGTACTTC. Translated, it gives CSARGVYEQYF.

This clone was detected once. The genes are TRBV6-1 and TRBJ1-2, with D perhaps TRBD1 (6 bases). Germline-derived CDR1 and CDR2 are MNHNS and SASEGT. Trimming removed 6 bases at V and 5 bases at J, with 16 bases between. The CDR3 is 14 residues long. CDR3 in amino acids: CASRSPGTTYGYTF. DNA for the CDR3: TGTGCCAGCAGATCACCCGGGACAACGTATGGCTACACCTTC.

This chain uses TRBV10-3 with TRBJ1-1; TRBD1 might be the D (5 bases). V was trimmed by 10 bases and J by 4 bases, leaving 16 bases between them. From germline, CDR1 is ENHRY and CDR2 SYGVKD. The CDR3 length is 13 residues. CDR3 in amino acids: CANAQEAGTEAFF. In DNA form, the CDR3 reads TGTGCCAACGCACAGGAGGCGGGCACTGAAGCTTTCTTT.

CDR3 bases: TGCGCCAGCAGCGACGTACAGGGCTCGAATGAGCAGTTCTTC. Protein product: CASSDVQGSNEQFF. This chain connects TRBV5-1 to TRBJ2-1, with a weak D call TRBD1 (6 bases). The ends were cut back, 4 bases at V and 7 bases at J, with 15 bases in the middle. The CDR3 has 14 amino acids. Germline V gene lookup returns CDR1 SGHRS and CDR2 YFSETQ.

This clone was detected once. The gene calls are TRBV5-1 and TRBJ2-1; 7 bases match TRBD1. Germline CDR1 SGHRS, CDR2 YFSETQ. With V trimmed by 0 bases and J by 3 bases, 3 bases remained unmatched. The CDR3 contains 15 residues. DNA for the CDR3: TGCGCCAGCAGCTTGGACGGGACAGACTACAATGAGCAGTTCTTC. It encodes CASSLDGTDYNEQFF.

This clone has a handful of counts. The genes are TRBV5-1 and TRBJ1-1; tentatively, D is TRBD1 (5 bases). The CDR3 covers 13 residues. Trimming shortened V by 0 bases and J by 7 bases, and 10 bases separated the two germline ends. Germline-derived CDR1 and CDR2 are SGHRS and YFSETQ. The DNA of the CDR3 is TGCGCCAGCAGCTTGGCCCGACAGCTTGAAGCTTTCTTT. This gives the protein CASSLARQLEAFF.

The gene calls are TRBV6-4 and TRBJ2-7; no clear D. Germline CDR1 reads MRHNA; CDR2 reads SNTAGT. The CDR3 contains 12 residues. The V end lost 2 bases, the J end lost 3 bases, and 5 bases lay between the germline ends. As DNA, the CDR3 is TGTGCCAGCAGTGACCCAGACTACGAGCAGTACTTC. It codes for CASSDPDYEQYF.

The rearrangement links TRBV6-1 to TRBJ2-5; the D call may be TRBD1 or TRBD2 (6 bases each). Trimming cost V 4 bases and J 2 bases, with 11 bases left between them. Germline V lookup: CDR1 MNHNS, CDR2 SASEGT. This CDR3 region has 14 residues. The CDR3 reads CASSVRRGQETQYF. As DNA, the CDR3 is TGTGCCAGCAGTGTGAGGAGGGGGCAAGAGACCCAGTACTTC.

The rearrangement uses TRBV5-6 and TRBJ2-7; D call uncertain. The CDR3 is 14 residues long. In germline, CDR1 is SGHDT, CDR2 YYEEEE. V was cut by 0 bases and J by 6 bases, with 13 bases left in between. This CDR3 is CASSLGVSSGEQYF. The CDR3 DNA is TGTGCCAGCAGCTTGGGGGTTAGCTCAGGCGAGCAGTACTTC. The whole variable domain, filled in from reference TRBV5-6 and TRBJ2-7, reads DAGVTQSPTHLIKTRGQQVTLRCSPKSGHDTVSWYQQALGQGPQFIFQYYEEEERQRGNFPDRFSGHQFPNYSSELNVNALLLGDSALYLCASSLGVSSGEQYFGPGTRLTVT.

This clone came up a few times. The rearrangement uses TRBV15 and TRBJ1-5; a possible D gene is TRBD1 (5 bases). This CDR3 has 18 amino acids. With 1 base removed from V and 0 bases from J, the gap between germline ends came to 16 bases. Germline lookup yields CDR1 LNHNV and CDR2 YYDKDF (reference sequence). The CDR3 coding sequence is TGTGCCACCAGCAGAGGGTCAGGGTTAGGCTATAGCAATCAGCCCCAGCATTTT. Translation: CATSRGSGLGYSNQPQHF. Drawing the rest from reference TRBV15 and TRBJ1-5, the complete variable domain is DAMVIQNPRYQVTQFGKPVTLSCSQTLNHNVMYWYQQKSSQAPKLLFHYYDKDFNNEADTPDNFQSRRPNTSFCFLDIRSPGLGDTAMYLCATSRGSGLGYSNQPQHFGDGTRLSIL.

The rearrangement links TRBV6-1 to TRBJ1-2, with D perhaps matching TRBD1 (5 bases). Trimming left V 2 bases short and J 7 bases short, with 11 bases between. Germline V gives CDR1 MNHNS, CDR2 SASEGT. CDR3 size: 13 residues. CDR3 DNA sequence: TGTGCCAGCAGTGAATTTGGGGGGACTGGCTACACCTTC. Translation gives CASSEFGGTGYTF.

The count of this clone is one. The chain links TRBV2 to TRBJ2-7, with TRBD1 matching over 7 bases. Germline-derived CDR1 and CDR2 are SNHLY and FYNNEI. This CDR3 comprises 12 residues. Trimming removed 8 bases from V and 2 bases from J; junction bases left unmatched: 3. CDR3 sequence reads: CASAQGPYEQYF. The DNA for the CDR3 is TGTGCCAGCGCACAGGGGCCCTACGAGCAGTACTTC. The full variable domain, in which reference TRBV2 and TRBJ2-7 provide the parts outside the CDR3, is EPEVTQTPSHQVTQMGQEVILRCVPISNHLYFYWYRQILGQKVEFLVSFYNNEISEKSEIFDDQFSVERPDGSNFTLKIRSTKLEDSAMYFCASAQGPYEQYFGPGTRLTVT.